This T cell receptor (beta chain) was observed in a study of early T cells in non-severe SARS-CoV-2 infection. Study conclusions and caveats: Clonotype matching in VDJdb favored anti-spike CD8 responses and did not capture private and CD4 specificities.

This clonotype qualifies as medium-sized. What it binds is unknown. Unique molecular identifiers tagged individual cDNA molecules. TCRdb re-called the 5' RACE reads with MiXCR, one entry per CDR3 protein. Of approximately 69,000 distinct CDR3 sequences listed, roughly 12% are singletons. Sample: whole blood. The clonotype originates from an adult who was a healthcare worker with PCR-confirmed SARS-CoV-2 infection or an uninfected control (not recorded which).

The CDR3 loop reads CASSSDENTEAFF. The CDR3, as DNA: TGTGCCAGCAGTTCTGACGAGAACACTGAAGCTTTCTTT. The rearrangement joins TRBV6-2 or TRBV6-3 to TRBJ1-1, with D uncertain. The ends were cut back, 4 bases at V and 1 base at J, with 7 bases in the middle. The CDR3 is made up of 13 amino acids. Germline loops: CDR1 MNHEY, CDR2 SVGEGT.